This T cell receptor beta chain was sequenced for a study of human T cells and chemical hapten exposure. Remarks on this clonotype: What it binds is unknown.

TCRdb analysed the RACE reads with MiXCR anew, one entry per CDR3 protein. The sample includes around 95,000 distinct CDR3 sequences, approximately 11% of them seen just once. Germline CDR1 is SGHNT and CDR2 is YYREEE (reference sequence). The trim removed 3 bases at V and 7 bases at J, leaving 7 bases unmatched. This CDR3 is built from 15 residues. Time point described: pre-sensitization, week 0. Treatment meaning: therapeutic diphenylcyclopropenone sensitization with weekly scalp DPC. Points from the study as a whole: Patch test scores rose with PT1 expanded TCR counts, a positive correlation.

The TCR sequence derives from a woman in her sixties or seventies with alopecia areata. Some clones in this sample may be carry-over from other donors' samples. The material sequenced was whole blood, taken in connection with sensitization to the hapten diphenylcyclopropenone (DPC). The rearrangement joins TRBV5-4 to TRBJ1-6; 7 bases map to TRBD1. The DNA for the CDR3 is TGTGCCAGCAGCTCACCCGTGGACAGGAATTCACCCCTCCACTTT. The encoded protein is CASSSPVDRNSPLHF.